This T cell receptor beta chain was identified during a study of CD8 T cells in Susac syndrome. Reverse transcription used roughly 0.45 to 1 ug RNA and random hexamers. The authors amplified TCR beta CDR3 across 54 Vbeta and 13 Jbeta using immunoSEQ multiplex PCR. TCRdb fed the immunoSEQ multiplex PCR reads into MiXCR, producing one record per CDR3 protein. The sample carries approximately 200,000 distinct CDR3 sequences, approximately 90% recorded once. Study-level points and caveats: As the study acknowledged, the number of individuals who were part of its TCR sequencing and HLA analysis was relatively small.

Sequencing of TCR beta was performed on blood CD8+ T cells and on blood CD4+ T cells. Of note for this clonotype: Its antigen remains unknown.

The sequenced sample consisted of CD8+ T cells from PBMCs. This receptor was obtained from a human donor with multiple sclerosis.

The DNA of the CDR3 is TGCGCCAGCAGCTTGTTTAGTGGGTTCCAAGAGACCCAGTACTTC. This encodes CASSLFSGFQETQYF. The V and J genes are TRBV5-1 and TRBJ2-5; D uncertain. Germline V lookup: CDR1 SGHRS, CDR2 YFSETQ. Trimming stripped 1 base from V and 1 base from J, with 11 bases between. The CDR3 extends over 15 amino acids.